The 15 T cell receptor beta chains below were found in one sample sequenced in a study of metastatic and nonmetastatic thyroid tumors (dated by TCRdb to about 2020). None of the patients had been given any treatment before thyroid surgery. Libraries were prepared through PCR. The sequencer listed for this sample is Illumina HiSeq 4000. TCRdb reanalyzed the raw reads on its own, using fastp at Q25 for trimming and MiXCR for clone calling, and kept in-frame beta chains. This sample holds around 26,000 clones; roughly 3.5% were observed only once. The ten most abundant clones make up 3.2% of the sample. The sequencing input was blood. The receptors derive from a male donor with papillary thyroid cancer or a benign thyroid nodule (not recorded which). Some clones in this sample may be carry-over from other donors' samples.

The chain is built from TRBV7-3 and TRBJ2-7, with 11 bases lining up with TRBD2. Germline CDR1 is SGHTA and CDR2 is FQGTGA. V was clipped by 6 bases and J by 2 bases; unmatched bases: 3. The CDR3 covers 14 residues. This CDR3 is CASRASGRTYEQYF. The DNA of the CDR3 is TGTGCCAGCAGGGCTAGCGGGAGGACCTACGAGCAGTACTTC.

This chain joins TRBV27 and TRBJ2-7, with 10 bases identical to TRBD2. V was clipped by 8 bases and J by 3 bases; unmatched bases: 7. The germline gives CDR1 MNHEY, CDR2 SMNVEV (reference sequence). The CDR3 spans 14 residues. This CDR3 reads CASSRTSGVYEQYF. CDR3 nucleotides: TGTGCCAGCTCCCGGACTAGCGGAGTCTACGAGCAGTACTTC.

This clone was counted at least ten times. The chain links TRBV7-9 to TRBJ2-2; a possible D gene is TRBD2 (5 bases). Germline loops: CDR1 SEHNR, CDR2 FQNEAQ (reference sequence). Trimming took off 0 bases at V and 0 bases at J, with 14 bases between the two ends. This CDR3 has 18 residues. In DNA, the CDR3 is TGTGCCAGCAGCTTAGCACGACTACGCACCGCGAACACCGGGGAGCTGTTTTTT. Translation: CASSLARLRTANTGELFF.

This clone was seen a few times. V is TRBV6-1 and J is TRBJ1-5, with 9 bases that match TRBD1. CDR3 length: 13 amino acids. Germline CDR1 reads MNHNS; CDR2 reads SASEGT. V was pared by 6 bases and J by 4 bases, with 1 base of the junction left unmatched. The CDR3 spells CASRTGGNQPQHF. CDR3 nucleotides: TGTGCCAGCAGGACAGGGGGGAATCAGCCCCAGCATTTT.

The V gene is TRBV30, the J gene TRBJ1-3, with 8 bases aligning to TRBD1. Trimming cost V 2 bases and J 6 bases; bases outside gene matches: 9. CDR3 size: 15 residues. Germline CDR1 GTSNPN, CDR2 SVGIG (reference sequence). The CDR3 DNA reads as TGTGCCTGGAGTACTCAGGGGGCCCTCGTAAACACCATATATTTT. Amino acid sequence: CAWSTQGALVNTIYF.

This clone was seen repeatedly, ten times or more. DNA for the CDR3: TGTGCCTGGAGCGCGGACTTGGGGAGAGGAAACACCATATATTTT. Protein: CAWSADLGRGNTIYF. The chain links TRBV30 to TRBJ1-3; D is uncertain. V shed 3 bases and J shed 4 bases, with 16 bases lying between them. Germline values: CDR1 GTSNPN, CDR2 SVGIG (reference sequence). CDR3 size: 15 residues.

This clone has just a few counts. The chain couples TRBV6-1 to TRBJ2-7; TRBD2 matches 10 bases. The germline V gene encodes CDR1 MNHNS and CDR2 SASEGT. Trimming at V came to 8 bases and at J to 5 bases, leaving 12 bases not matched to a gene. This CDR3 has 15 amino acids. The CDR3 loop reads CASRTGGTSAHEQYF. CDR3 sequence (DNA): TGTGCCAGCCGAACAGGGGGGACTAGCGCGCACGAGCAGTACTTC.

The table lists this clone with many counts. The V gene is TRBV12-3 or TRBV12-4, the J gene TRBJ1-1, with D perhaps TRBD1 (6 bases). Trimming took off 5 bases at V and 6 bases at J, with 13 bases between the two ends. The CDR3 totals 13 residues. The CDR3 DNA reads TGTGCCAGCAGTCCTACAGGGTTCGCTGAAGCTTTCTTT. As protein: CASSPTGFAEAFF.

The CDR3 reads CASSTRIGMAGELFF. As DNA, the CDR3 is TGTGCCAGCAGTACGCGAATCGGGATGGCCGGGGAGCTGTTTTTT. This chain joins TRBV6-2 or TRBV6-3 and TRBJ2-2; weak D call: TRBD2 (5 bases). Germline CDR1 MNHEY, CDR2 SVGEGT. The CDR3 is 15 amino acids. V shed 5 bases and J shed 6 bases, with 16 bases lying between them.

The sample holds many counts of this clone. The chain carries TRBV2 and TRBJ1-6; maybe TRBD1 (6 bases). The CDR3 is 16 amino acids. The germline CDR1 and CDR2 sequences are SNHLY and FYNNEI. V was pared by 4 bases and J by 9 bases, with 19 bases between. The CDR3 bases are TGTGCCAGCAGTGGGGGTTTACAGGGAAGCCCTTCACCCCTCCACTTT. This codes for CASSGGLQGSPSPLHF.

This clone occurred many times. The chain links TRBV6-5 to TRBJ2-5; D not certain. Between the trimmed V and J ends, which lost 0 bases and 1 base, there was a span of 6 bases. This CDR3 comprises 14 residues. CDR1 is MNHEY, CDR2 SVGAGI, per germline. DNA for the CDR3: TGTGCCAGCAGTTACTCGCCCAGCCAAGAGACCCAGTACTTC. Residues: CASSYSPSQETQYF.

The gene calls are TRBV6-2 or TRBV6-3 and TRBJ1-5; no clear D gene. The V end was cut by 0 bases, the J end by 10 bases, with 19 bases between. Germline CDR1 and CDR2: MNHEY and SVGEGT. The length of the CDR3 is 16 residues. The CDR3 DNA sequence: TGTGCCAGCAGTTACTCGGGGAGGGCCGGCTCTCACCCCCAGCATTTT. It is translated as CASSYSGRAGSHPQHF.

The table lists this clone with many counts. CDR3 region: CASSWRQGARETQYF. The CDR3 nucleotides read TGTGCCAGCAGCTGGAGACAGGGGGCGCGAGAGACCCAGTACTTC. The rearrangement uses TRBV7-9 and TRBJ2-5, with 10 nucleotides matching TRBD1. The V gene end was trimmed by 4 bases and the J gene end by 4 bases; junction bases not matched to a gene: 6. The CDR3 totals 15 residues. Germline V gene sequence: CDR1 SEHNR, CDR2 FQNEAQ (reference sequence).

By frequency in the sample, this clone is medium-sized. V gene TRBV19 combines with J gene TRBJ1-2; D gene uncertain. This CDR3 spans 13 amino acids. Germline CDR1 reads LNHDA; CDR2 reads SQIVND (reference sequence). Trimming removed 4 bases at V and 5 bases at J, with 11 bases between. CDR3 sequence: CASSKGDRYGYTF. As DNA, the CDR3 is TGTGCCAGTAGTAAAGGAGATAGGTATGGCTACACCTTC.

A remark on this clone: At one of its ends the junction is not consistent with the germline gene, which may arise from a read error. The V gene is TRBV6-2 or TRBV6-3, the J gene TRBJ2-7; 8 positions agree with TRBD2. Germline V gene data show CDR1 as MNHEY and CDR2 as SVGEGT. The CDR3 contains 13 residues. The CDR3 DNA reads TGCGCCAGCAGTGAGCGGGAGCCCTACGAGCAGTACTTC. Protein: CASSEREPYEQYF.